This record looks at one T cell receptor (beta chain) sequence and its context. This entry comes from a study of control samples from healthy donors and cancer patients. This CDR3 has 14 amino acids. The trim removed 6 bases at V and 1 base at J, leaving 5 bases unmatched. Germline loops: CDR1 SQVTM, CDR2 ANQGSEA. Profiled with immunoSEQ multiplex PCR; TCRdb holds only in-frame clones, not every one. Of some 150,000 clones in the sample, 93% were seen once. The sample consisted of blood. The chain is built from TRBV29-1 and TRBJ2-3; TRBD1 matches 9 bases. The sequence derives from a man between 45 and 60 years old in good health. In nucleotides, the CDR3 is TGCAGCGTAACAGGGGGCGCCGGCACAGATACGCAGTATTTT. Translating gives CSVTGGAGTDTQYF.